This TCR beta chain is drawn from a study of shared clonotypes between healthy human individuals. Study-level information: The study drew on two women and three men aged 18 to 49 as donors.

Assay execution took place at the deep level. As originally analysed: Sequence data from immunoSEQ were junction-only and lacked quality scores; consequently, filtering differed. TCRdb's table, derived via immunoSEQ multiplex PCR, lists solely in-frame clones and lacks some. That table is the source of V, J and clone size, and D and trimming were worked out from the DNA. The sample lists fewer than 650,000 clones, roughly 79% occurring once. All the donors were Caucasian adults who lived in Nashville, Tennessee. The CDR3 covers 11 residues. Germline loops: CDR1 LNHDA, CDR2 SQIVND (reference sequence). After removal of 10 bases from V and 6 bases from J, the junction contained 6 bases not matched to a gene.

The chain joins TRBV19 to TRBJ2-7, with 7 positions matching TRBD2. Sequenced sample: PBMCs. This clonotype was obtained from a middle-aged woman in good health. Some clones in this sample may be carry-over from other donors' samples. CDR3 in amino acids: CATRGGGEQYF. For the CDR3, the DNA is TGTGCCACCCGGGGCGGGGGCGAGCAGTACTTC.